A single sample is the source of the 32 T cell receptor beta chains below, sequenced in a study of blood T cells in healthy people across ages. Primed by a sample-barcoded 5' primer and a J-beta primer mix, a second PCR proceeded for about 6 to 12 cycles. From the 5' RACE reads, TCRdb called clonotypes with MiXCR, one entry per CDR3 protein. Counted here are 800,000 to 1,000,000 distinct CDR3 sequences, under 50% occurring once; the ten biggest clones make up roughly an eighth. The sample taken for sequencing was blood. These receptors were taken from a young man in good health.

The V gene is TRBV6-2 or TRBV6-3, the J gene TRBJ2-7, with 14 nucleotides matching TRBD2. Germline CDR1 reads MNHEY; CDR2 reads SVGEGT. The CDR3 length is 15 residues. Trimming removed 5 bases from V and 3 bases from J; junction bases left unmatched: 3. CDR3: CASSRGTSGSYEQYF. CDR3 nucleotides: TGTGCCAGCAGTCGAGGGACTAGCGGGAGCTACGAGCAGTACTTC.

This clonotype was seen only a few times. V gene TRBV9 combines with J gene TRBJ2-7; a possible D gene is TRBD2 (5 bases). The V and J ends lost 0 bases and 3 bases respectively, with 13 bases between them. Germline CDR1 and CDR2: SGDLS and YYNGEE. The CDR3 is made up of 15 amino acids. The CDR3 DNA is TGTGCCAGCAGCGTAGGGTCTAGCTCGGTCTACGAGCAGTACTTC. Protein product: CASSVGSSSVYEQYF.

The rearrangement uses TRBV9 and TRBJ1-1, with D perhaps TRBD1 (6 bases). The V end was cut by 0 bases, the J end by 12 bases, with 21 bases between. This CDR3 has 15 amino acids. Germline CDR1 reads SGDLS; CDR2 reads YYNGEE. CDR3 sequence reads: CASSVATGGAMESFF. In DNA, the CDR3 is TGTGCCAGCAGCGTAGCTACGGGGGGGGCGATGGAATCTTTCTTT.

This clonotype has just one count. Germline and junction disagree at one end, which may indicate a read error. This chain links TRBV4-3 with TRBJ1-2, with D tentatively TRBD1 (5 bases). This CDR3 has 11 residues. Germline CDR1 is LGHNA and CDR2 is YSLEER. The CDR3 DNA is TGCGCCATCAGCCCAGGGTATGGCTACACCTTC. This translates into CAISPGYGYTF.

This clonotype was seen more than once but under ten times. V usage is TRBV7-9 and J usage is TRBJ1-4, with 7 positions matching TRBD1. Looked up from germline, CDR1 is SEHNR and CDR2 is FQNEAQ (reference sequence). The length of the CDR3 is 16 residues. The V gene end was trimmed by 5 bases and the J gene end by 0 bases; junction bases not matched to a gene: 6. The CDR3 reads CASSIDRAATNEKLFF. The DNA of the CDR3 is TGTGCCAGCAGCATTGACAGGGCTGCAACTAATGAAAAACTGTTTTTT.

This chain links TRBV9 with TRBJ2-7, with 12 bases matching TRBD2. The V and J ends lost 0 bases and 5 bases, in that order; junction bases with no gene match: 6. From germline, CDR1 is SGDLS and CDR2 YYNGEE. The CDR3 has 16 residues. CDR3 in amino acids: CASSVGSLAGGNEQYF. As DNA, the CDR3 is TGTGCCAGCAGCGTAGGCTCTCTAGCGGGGGGGAACGAGCAGTACTTC.

This clonotype came up a few times. The chain links TRBV29-1 to TRBJ2-1, with D unclear. The CDR3 runs to 11 residues. Germline CDR1 is SQVTM and CDR2 is ANQGSEA. V was pared by 6 bases and J by 6 bases, with 9 bases between. CDR3 in DNA: TGCAGCGTCGAGGCAGTCAATGAGCAGTTCTTC. Its protein product is CSVEAVNEQFF.

This chain uses TRBV10-3 with TRBJ1-1; D gene ambiguous. CDR1 ENHRY and CDR2 SYGVKD come from the germline V gene. The CDR3 length is 13 residues. V lost 5 bases and J lost 0, with 7 bases in between. CDR3 sequence: CAISQAMNTEAFF. The DNA of the CDR3 is TGTGCCATCAGTCAGGCGATGAACACTGAAGCTTTCTTT.

The chain couples TRBV7-2 to TRBJ1-5; D might be TRBD1 (6 bases). Looked up from germline, CDR1 is SGHTA and CDR2 is FQGNSA. Trimming cost V 7 bases and J 3 bases, with 10 bases left between them. The CDR3 spans 13 residues. In DNA, the CDR3 is TGTGCCAGCACCTGGGACACCAATCAGCCCCAGCATTTT. Protein sequence: CASTWDTNQPQHF.

CDR3 DNA: TGTGCCAGCAGCAAAGCTGACGGCATTTGGGAGGGGATAGGCGATACGCAGTATTTT. This gives the protein CASSKADGIWEGIGDTQYF. This rearrangement joins TRBV21-1 to TRBJ2-3; the D segment call TRBD2 is taken from the table without a DNA check. TRBV21-1 has pseudogene status. The length of the CDR3 is 19 residues.

The chain links TRBV3-1 to TRBJ2-7; D uncertain. From germline, CDR1 is LGHDT and CDR2 YNNKEL (reference sequence). Trimming took off 4 bases at V and 2 bases at J, with 12 bases between the two ends. The CDR3 is 14 amino acids. CDR3 sequence (DNA): TGTGCCAGCAGCCCCAGATCAGGCACCTACGAGCAGTACTTC. It codes for CASSPRSGTYEQYF.

This clonotype was detected a few times. The gene calls are TRBV15 and TRBJ2-3, with a tentative D call TRBD2 (6 bases). Germline-derived CDR1 and CDR2 are LNHNV and YYDKDF (reference sequence). Trimming cost V 6 bases and J 2 bases, with 12 bases left between them. The CDR3 totals 14 residues. The DNA for the CDR3 is TGTGCCACCAGGGTCAGGAGGGACACAGATACGCAGTATTTT. It specifies CATRVRRDTDTQYF.

This clonotype was observed a handful of times. The chain has TRBV4-2 and TRBJ2-3, with TRBD2 matching over 10 bases. V gave up 1 base and J gave up 6 bases; unmatched junction bases: 4. Germline V gene lookup returns CDR1 LGHNA and CDR2 YNFKEQ. The CDR3 runs to 15 residues. CDR3 protein: CASSQALAGSDTQYF. In nucleotides, the CDR3 is TGTGCCAGCAGCCAAGCACTAGCGGGGTCTGATACGCAGTATTTT.

As concerns this clonotype: One end of the junction does not line up with germline, which may come from a read error. CDR3 sequence: CASSQGHSSYEQYF. Written as DNA, the CDR3 is TGTGCCAGCAGCCAAGGACATTCCTCCTACGAGCAGTACTTC. The V and J genes are TRBV4-1 and TRBJ2-7, with D possibly matching TRBD1 (5 bases). Germline values: CDR1 MGHRA, CDR2 YSYEKL. This CDR3 contains 14 residues.

Only a few counts were recorded for this clonotype. V is TRBV3-1 and J is TRBJ1-1; D is ambiguous. The germline V gene encodes CDR1 LGHDT and CDR2 YNNKEL (reference sequence). The V end was cut by 1 base, the J end by 11 bases, with 8 bases between. This CDR3 has 11 amino acids. The CDR3 spells CASSQGGVAFF. Here the CDR3 DNA reads TGTGCCAGCAGCCAAGGCGGGGTCGCTTTCTTT.

The chain has TRBV29-1 and TRBJ2-1; 11 nucleotides agree with TRBD1. This CDR3 has 14 amino acids. Germline CDR1 SQVTM, CDR2 ANQGSEA. Trimming removed 6 bases from V and 11 bases from J; junction bases left unmatched: 12. The CDR3 DNA reads TGCAGCGTCGCGGACAGGGGGCGCGCTCGAAAGCAGTTCTTC. This translates into CSVADRGRARKQFF.

This clonotype appeared a single time. The V and J genes are TRBV20-1 and TRBJ2-7; D perhaps matches TRBD1 (5 bases). Deletions cut 1 base from V and 0 bases from J, with 10 bases between. This CDR3 comprises 14 residues. Per the germline V gene, CDR1 is DFQATT and CDR2 is SNEGSKA (reference sequence). The CDR3 bases are TGCAGTGCTAGAGGGACAAAGACCTCCTACGAGCAGTACTTC. Translated: CSARGTKTSYEQYF.

This clonotype was seen just once. Just one base apart from a much larger clone, this may be a read error. The chain employs TRBV3-1 and TRBJ2-7, with TRBD2 identical over 12 bases. The J call may be in error: the DNA end matches TRBJ2-5 better. The CDR3 is 16 residues long. Germline V gives CDR1 LGHDT, CDR2 YNNKEL (reference sequence). The CDR3 DNA reads as TGTGCCAGCAGCTTACCTAGCGGGGGGGCTGGAAAGACCCAGTACTTC. Its translation is CASSLPSGGAGKTQYF.

This clonotype came up many times. This sequence joins TRBV3-1 and TRBJ1-2; D ambiguous. CDR1 LGHDT and CDR2 YNNKEL come from the germline V gene (reference sequence). This CDR3 contains 15 residues. V was clipped by 0 bases and J by 10 bases, with 18 bases between them. CDR3 sequence: CASSQDPNSKRPYTF. The CDR3 nucleotides read TGTGCCAGCAGCCAAGACCCCAACTCCAAGAGACCCTACACCTTC. Variable domain in full (rest from reference TRBV3-1 and TRBJ1-2): DTAVSQTPKYLVTQMGNDKSIKCEQNLGHDTMYWYKQDSKKFLKIMFSYNNKELIINETVPNRFSPKSPDKAHLNLHINSLELGDSAVYFCASSQDPNSKRPYTFGSGTRLTVV.

This clonotype was seen a handful of times. This chain links TRBV29-1 with TRBJ1-5, with 9 bases fitting TRBD1. The CDR3 consists of 15 residues. With 6 bases clipped from V and 6 bases from J, the junction kept 12 bases outside the gene matches. CDR1 and CDR2 (germline): SQVTM, ANQGSEA. The CDR3 DNA sequence: TGCAGCGTGATTCCCACAGGGGGCGTATCTCAGCCCCAGCATTTT. This encodes CSVIPTGGVSQPQHF. Drawing the rest from reference TRBV29-1 and TRBJ1-5, the complete variable domain is SAVISQKPSRDICQRGTSLTIQCQVDSQVTMMFWYRQQPGQSLTLIATANQGSEATYESGFVIDKFPISRPNLTFSTLTVSNMSPEDSSIYLCSVIPTGGVSQPQHFGDGTRLSIL.

The V call is TRBV29-1, the J call TRBJ2-6; D is possibly TRBD1 (5 bases). Trimming pared 4 bases from V and 0 bases from J, leaving 7 bases between. This CDR3 comprises 14 residues. In germline, CDR1 is SQVTM, CDR2 ANQGSEA. CDR3 DNA sequence: TGCAGCGTTGCCGACAGCTCTGGGGCCAACGTCCTGACTTTC. Translation gives CSVADSSGANVLTF.

This chain joins TRBV3-1 and TRBJ1-2; D is unresolved. Germline CDR1 and CDR2: LGHDT and YNNKEL (reference sequence). The CDR3 length is 13 residues. Trimming cost V 0 bases and J 7 bases, with 9 bases left between them. The CDR3 DNA reads TGTGCCAGCAGCCAAGATGCGGGGTTTGGCTACACCTTC. Protein product: CASSQDAGFGYTF.

The rearrangement links TRBV6-2 or TRBV6-3 to TRBJ1-1, with D perhaps matching TRBD1 (5 bases). From germline, CDR1 is MNHEY and CDR2 SVGEGT. This CDR3 contains 15 residues. With 6 bases removed from V and 7 bases from J, the gap between germline ends came to 21 bases. The CDR3 nucleotides read TGTGCCAGCAGCCAACTTCTCAGGGTCAAGAATGAAGCTTTCTTT. Translating gives CASSQLLRVKNEAFF.

This clonotype was found a few times. J is TRBJ1-2 and V is TRBV20-1, with 11 nucleotides matching TRBD1. Germline-derived CDR1 and CDR2 are DFQATT and SNEGSKA (reference sequence). The CDR3 loop spans 13 amino acids. Unmatched junction bases numbered 5, after V lost 7 bases and J lost 4 bases. CDR3 DNA sequence: TGCAGTGTGACGGACAGGGGGCCCTATGGCTACACCTTC. Its protein is CSVTDRGPYGYTF.

This clonotype was observed a few times. The chain has TRBV4-1 and TRBJ2-7; no clear D gene. The CDR3 has 16 residues. V lost 0 bases and J lost 0, with 12 bases in between. Germline V gene sequence: CDR1 MGHRA, CDR2 YSYEKL. The CDR3 DNA is TGCGCCAGCAGCCAAGATCACGGCGGAGCCTCCTACGAGCAGTACTTC. Amino acid sequence: CASSQDHGGASYEQYF.

The chain has TRBV24-1 and TRBJ1-2; D remains unclear. From germline, CDR1 is KGHDR and CDR2 SFDVKD. The CDR3 totals 13 residues. Trimming pared 5 bases from V and 4 bases from J, leaving 10 bases between. The CDR3 loop reads CATSAAEGYGYTF. The CDR3 DNA sequence: TGTGCCACCAGTGCCGCGGAAGGCTATGGCTACACCTTC.

This clonotype was seen a few times. This rearrangement joins TRBV20-1 to TRBJ2-1; TRBD2 might be the D (5 bases). Germline V CDR1 and CDR2: DFQATT, SNEGSKA (reference sequence). There are 15 residues in the CDR3. V gave up 0 bases and J gave up 7 bases, with 16 bases separating them. CDR3 coding DNA: TGCAGTGCTAGAGATGGTGGGCTAGCACTAAATGAGCAGTTCTTC. It translates to CSARDGGLALNEQFF.

The chain uses TRBV27 and TRBJ1-6; D call uncertain. CDR3 length: 13 residues. Between the trimmed V and J ends, which lost 2 bases and 7 bases, there was a span of 6 bases. Germline CDR1 MNHEY, CDR2 SMNVEV (reference sequence). The chain's CDR3 is CASSLMGNSPLHF. The CDR3 DNA sequence: TGTGCCAGCAGTTTAATGGGGAATTCACCCCTCCACTTT.

The chain recombines TRBV29-1 with TRBJ2-1, with D perhaps matching TRBD1 (6 bases). The J call may be mistaken, given a closer DNA end match to TRBJ2-7. The CDR3 consists of 14 residues. Germline CDR1 reads SQVTM; CDR2 reads ANQGSEA. The CDR3 here is CSVAVGRGDNEQYF. The CDR3 DNA is TGCAGCGTTGCGGTGGGGCGAGGGGACAATGAGCAGTACTTC.

The chain uses TRBV6-2 or TRBV6-3 and TRBJ1-6, with D possibly being TRBD1 (5 bases). CDR1 and CDR2 from the germline V gene are MNHEY and SVGEGT. V lost 0 bases, J lost 7 bases, and 7 bases lay in between. There are 14 residues in the CDR3. The CDR3 reads CASSYSWGNSPLHF. The DNA of the CDR3 is TGTGCCAGCAGTTACTCCTGGGGGAATTCACCCCTCCACTTT.

The rearrangement joins TRBV5-5 to TRBJ2-4; 7 bases align to TRBD2. The DNA end is a closer match to TRBJ2-5, so the J assignment may be wrong. The CDR3 sequence is 14 residues long. CDR1 is SGHKS, CDR2 YYEKEE, per germline (reference sequence). The CDR3 DNA sequence: TGTGCCAGCAGCTTAGGCGGGGGTTTGCGGACCCAGTACTTC. This codes for CASSLGGGLRTQYF.

This clonotype has more than one count but fewer than ten. The rearrangement joins TRBV5-1 to TRBJ1-2; D remains ambiguous. The germline V gene encodes CDR1 SGHRS and CDR2 YFSETQ. CDR3 length: 14 amino acids. V lost 1 base, J lost 8 bases, and 15 bases lay in between. The CDR3, as DNA: TGCGCCAGCAGCTTGTCCCCGAGTTTACCGGGCTACACCTTC. Translating gives CASSLSPSLPGYTF.